Listed below are T cell receptor beta chains from one sample, sequenced in a study of human T cells and chemical hapten exposure. MiXCR, applied by TCRdb to the RACE reads, yields one record per CDR3 protein. The repertoire holds fewer than 70,000 distinct CDR3 sequences, with 6.7% as singletons. The source material was whole blood, sampled in connection with sensitization to the hapten diphenylcyclopropenone (DPC). All receptors derive from a woman aged 30 to 39 with alopecia areata. Some clones in this sample may be carry-over from other donors' samples. Each CDR3 is given with its conserved first and last residue. Fields, in order: V gene, J gene, CDR3 protein.

v_call: TRBV13; j_call: TRBJ2-3; cdr3_aa: CASSSWVLAADTQYF
v_call: TRBV7-2; j_call: TRBJ1-1; cdr3_aa: CASSFTGGVPEAFF
v_call: TRBV10-3; j_call: TRBJ2-7; cdr3_aa: CAISDIWGGTPYEQYF
v_call: TRBV7-9; j_call: TRBJ1-2; cdr3_aa: CASSPGGYDGYTF
v_call: TRBV6-5; j_call: TRBJ2-7; cdr3_aa: CASSHRGGLLAEQYF
v_call: TRBV20-1; j_call: TRBJ2-1; cdr3_aa: CSATRHGGLYNEQFF
v_call: TRBV11-2; j_call: TRBJ2-5; cdr3_aa: CASSLAGAQETQYF
v_call: TRBV10-3; j_call: TRBJ2-3; cdr3_aa: CAISVSTDTQYF
v_call: TRBV2; j_call: TRBJ2-3; cdr3_aa: CASSETSGSPNTQYF
v_call: TRBV7-2; j_call: TRBJ1-1; cdr3_aa: CASSSIPDTEAFF
v_call: TRBV7-9; j_call: TRBJ2-2; cdr3_aa: CASSFPALNTGELFF
v_call: TRBV29-1; j_call: TRBJ2-7; cdr3_aa: CSAEGTSGSYEQYF
v_call: TRBV7-6; j_call: TRBJ2-6; cdr3_aa: CASRPPTGASSGANVLTF
v_call: TRBV20-1; j_call: TRBJ2-7; cdr3_aa: CSASVVGRGREQYF
v_call: TRBV7-2; j_call: TRBJ1-4; cdr3_aa: CASSRSSNEKLFF
v_call: TRBV20-1; j_call: TRBJ1-1; cdr3_aa: CSARSSMNTEAFF
v_call: TRBV2; j_call: TRBJ2-3; cdr3_aa: CASSFNRGGTDTQYF
v_call: TRBV5-1; j_call: TRBJ2-2; cdr3_aa: CASSSGNNLLTGELFF
v_call: TRBV12-3/TRBV12-4; j_call: TRBJ1-3; cdr3_aa: CASSWTGNTIYF
v_call: TRBV29-1; j_call: TRBJ2-1; cdr3_aa: CSVGGPDEQFF
v_call: TRBV5-4; j_call: TRBJ1-1; cdr3_aa: CASSLGARGLSVEAFF
v_call: TRBV7-3; j_call: TRBJ1-3; cdr3_aa: CASSFYRGSYSGNTIYF
v_call: TRBV7-3; j_call: TRBJ1-2; cdr3_aa: CASSLGGTNGYTF
v_call: TRBV27; j_call: TRBJ2-5; cdr3_aa: CASSRTTGTYQETQYF
v_call: TRBV12-3/TRBV12-4; j_call: TRBJ2-1; cdr3_aa: CASSARMFNEQFF
v_call: TRBV3-1; j_call: TRBJ2-4; cdr3_aa: CASSQSGSIQYF
v_call: TRBV5-4; j_call: TRBJ2-7; cdr3_aa: CASSSAGTGYGAEQYF
v_call: TRBV12-3/TRBV12-4; j_call: TRBJ2-7; cdr3_aa: CASSYGYEQYF
v_call: TRBV19; j_call: TRBJ2-1; cdr3_aa: CASSIRPGQSYNEQFF
v_call: TRBV19; j_call: TRBJ1-5; cdr3_aa: CASSIGTDRGKRDQPQHF
v_call: TRBV20-1; j_call: TRBJ2-7; cdr3_aa: CSARRLGFDEQYF
v_call: TRBV6-6; j_call: TRBJ1-2; cdr3_aa: CASSYGVYGYTF
v_call: TRBV12-3/TRBV12-4; j_call: TRBJ1-1; cdr3_aa: CASSPRGVKQTEAFF
v_call: TRBV14; j_call: TRBJ2-7; cdr3_aa: CASGGNPYEQYF